The 19 T cell receptor beta chains in this list originate from one sample, sequenced in a study of CD8 T cells in Susac syndrome. RNA, at roughly 0.45 to 1 ug, was reverse transcribed with random hexamers. TCRdb used MiXCR to reprocess the immunoSEQ multiplex PCR reads, holding one entry per CDR3 protein. The repertoire holds 120,000 or so distinct CDR3 sequences, with 85% to 95% as singletons. The sample was CD4+ T cells from PBMCs. The receptors originated from a human donor with multiple sclerosis.

The chain is built from TRBV7-9 and TRBJ1-2; a possible D gene is TRBD1 (5 bases). Per germline, CDR1 SEHNR and CDR2 FQNEAQ (reference sequence). V dropped 1 base and J dropped 8 bases, with 11 bases sitting between them. This CDR3 region has 13 residues. The CDR3: CASSLVKGRGYTF. The CDR3, as DNA: TGTGCCAGCAGCTTAGTAAAGGGGAGAGGCTACACCTTC.

This clonotype was observed once. The V gene is TRBV12-3 or TRBV12-4, the J gene TRBJ2-4; 10 bases line up with TRBD2. CDR3 size: 20 residues. The J segment lost 1 base and the V segment lost 2 bases, leaving 14 bases of the junction unmatched. The CDR3 bases are TGTGCCAGCAGTTTATTCCCTAGCGGGGGACGATTGATGGCCAAAAACATTCAGTACTTC. This translates into CASSLFPSGGRLMAKNIQYF.

This clonotype was observed a single time. This chain joins TRBV6-5 and TRBJ1-1, with D maybe TRBD1 (5 bases). CDR3 length: 13 residues. Germline V gene sequence: CDR1 MNHEY, CDR2 SVGAGI. V lost 7 bases to trimming and J lost 3 bases, with 12 bases between them. CDR3 loop: CASMRDGDTEAFF. The CDR3 nucleotides read TGTGCCAGCATGAGGGACGGGGACACTGAAGCTTTCTTT.

The chain couples TRBV20-1 to TRBJ2-2; 8 bases line up with TRBD1. The CDR3 loop spans 14 amino acids. V shed 4 bases and J 3 bases; nucleotides not matched to a gene: 4. CDR1 and CDR2 (germline): DFQATT, SNEGSKA (reference sequence). The CDR3 sequence is CSATDRADTGELFF. CDR3 nucleotides: TGCAGTGCTACGGACAGGGCGGACACCGGGGAGCTGTTTTTT.

This clonotype showed up just a few times. The gene calls are TRBV6-2 or TRBV6-3 and TRBJ1-1, with D hard to call. Germline loops: CDR1 MNHEY, CDR2 SVGEGT. Trimming cost V 0 bases and J 7 bases, with 12 bases left between them. The CDR3 covers 14 residues. DNA for the CDR3: TGTGCCAGCAGTTACTCGATGGAGGGTGTTGAAGCTTTCTTT. Encoded protein: CASSYSMEGVEAFF.

This chain joins TRBV12-3 or TRBV12-4 and TRBJ2-1; TRBD2 aligns across 12 bases. This CDR3 comprises 16 residues. V lost 5 bases and J lost 7; bases outside the gene matches: 9. The CDR3 DNA follows: TGTGCCAGCAGTATCAGACTAGCGGGGGCAGGGAATGAGCAGTTCTTC. This gives the protein CASSIRLAGAGNEQFF.

The DNA for the CDR3 is TGTGCCACCAGTGATTGGGGGACAGGGGAGTACAATGAGCAGTTCTTC. Amino acids: CATSDWGTGEYNEQFF. The chain has TRBV24-1 and TRBJ2-1; 10 nucleotides agree with TRBD1. CDR1 KGHDR and CDR2 SFDVKD come from the germline V gene. Germline trimming cut 2 bases from V and 4 bases from J; bases unmatched to any gene: 4. CDR3 length: 16 residues.

This clonotype was recorded only once. The CDR3 spells CSVVANYGYTF. CDR3 nucleotides: TGCAGCGTTGTTGCCAACTATGGCTACACCTTC. This chain connects TRBV29-1 to TRBJ1-2; D remains ambiguous. Trimming left V 4 bases short and J 2 bases short, with 5 bases between. The length of the CDR3 is 11 residues. Germline lookup yields CDR1 SQVTM and CDR2 ANQGSEA.

The V call is TRBV28, the J call TRBJ1-5; maybe TRBD1 (5 bases). CDR1 MDHEN and CDR2 SYDVKM come from the germline V gene. V was pared by 7 bases and J by 2 bases, with 15 bases between. The CDR3 sequence is 15 residues long. CDR3 residues: CASTTPGGGNQPQHF. The CDR3 region has the DNA TGTGCCAGCACGACGCCGGGGGGGGGCAATCAGCCCCAGCATTTT.

V gene TRBV19 combines with J gene TRBJ2-6; D gene unclear. Germline V gene sequence: CDR1 LNHDA, CDR2 SQIVND (reference sequence). V was clipped by 1 base and J by 1 base, with 5 bases between them. The CDR3 is 15 residues long. CDR3: CASSIGGSGANVLTF. Here the CDR3 DNA reads TGTGCCAGTAGTATAGGAGGATCTGGGGCCAACGTCCTGACTTTC.

The V gene is TRBV4-1, the J gene TRBJ2-3; D gene uncertain. V was clipped by 1 base and J by 5 bases, with 10 bases between them. The CDR3 runs to 14 residues. The germline gives CDR1 MGHRA, CDR2 YSYEKL. The CDR3 sequence is CASSQGPVGDTQYF. The CDR3 region has the DNA TGCGCCAGCAGCCAAGGCCCGGTGGGAGATACGCAGTATTTT.

The rearrangement links TRBV30 to TRBJ1-1; 9 bases match TRBD1. Unmatched junction bases numbered 6, after V lost 0 bases and J lost 7 bases. Germline CDR1 reads GTSNPN; CDR2 reads SVGIG (reference sequence). This CDR3 is built from 14 residues. The CDR3 sequence is CAWSVLRQGVEAFF. Written as DNA, the CDR3 is TGTGCCTGGAGTGTACTGAGACAGGGGGTTGAAGCTTTCTTT.

CDR3 bases: TGTGCCAGCAGTCCTACCGGGACCTCCACAGATACGCAGTATTTT. Amino acid sequence: CASSPTGTSTDTQYF. The chain uses TRBV25-1 and TRBJ2-3; D is tentatively TRBD1 or TRBD2 (5 bases each). Between the trimmed V and J ends, which lost 5 bases and 2 bases, there was a span of 14 bases. Germline V gives CDR1 MGHDK, CDR2 SYGVNS. The CDR3 is 15 residues long.

The V and J genes are TRBV5-4 and TRBJ1-4, with 9 bases fitting TRBD1. The CDR3 is 16 residues long. The V and J ends lost 0 bases and 2 bases, in that order; junction bases with no gene match: 2. Germline assignment: CDR1 SGHNT and CDR2 YYREEE (reference sequence). CDR3 sequence: CASSLVGTGTNEKLFF. CDR3 DNA: TGTGCCAGCAGCTTGGTAGGGACAGGGACTAATGAAAAACTGTTTTTT.

The chain combines TRBV20-1 with TRBJ2-3; TRBD2 aligns across 8 bases. The V gene's germline CDR1 is DFQATT and CDR2 SNEGSKA (reference sequence). The CDR3 covers 15 residues. The ends lost 6 bases at V and 3 bases at J; junction bases unmatched: 11. CDR3 sequence reads: CSAAPGTRITDTQYF. The CDR3, as DNA: TGCAGTGCGGCCCCCGGGACTAGGATTACAGATACGCAGTATTTT.

This chain connects TRBV2 to TRBJ2-5, with D perhaps being TRBD1 or TRBD2 (5 bases each). With 8 bases removed from V and 1 base from J, the gap between germline ends came to 8 bases. The CDR3 sequence is 12 residues long. Germline V lookup: CDR1 SNHLY, CDR2 FYNNEI. CDR3 sequence (DNA): TGTGCCAGCGGGACGGTCCAAGAGACCCAGTACTTC. Its translation is CASGTVQETQYF.

The rearrangement links TRBV6-6 to TRBJ1-1; 9 bases are a match to TRBD1. CDR1 and CDR2 (germline): MNHNY, SVGAGI (reference sequence). The CDR3 is 14 amino acids. V lost 5 bases and J lost 7; bases outside the gene matches: 8. CDR3 nucleotides: TGTGCCAGCAGTCCCGGGACAGGGTTTAGTGAAGCTTTCTTT. Residues: CASSPGTGFSEAFF.

This clonotype was observed a single time. V gene TRBV18 combines with J gene TRBJ1-1; possible D gene TRBD1, 6 bases. V was clipped by 6 bases and J by 3 bases, with 14 bases between them. Per germline, CDR1 KGHSH and CDR2 LQKENI. The CDR3 runs to 14 residues. The DNA of the CDR3 is TGTGCCAGCTCCCGCGGGGGGCCGGACACTGAAGCTTTCTTT. This encodes CASSRGGPDTEAFF.

This chain uses TRBV2 with TRBJ2-3; D is uncertain. This CDR3 has 14 residues. Germline V gene sequence: CDR1 SNHLY, CDR2 FYNNEI. V was clipped by 5 bases and J by 5 bases, with 14 bases between them. CDR3 coding DNA: TGTGCCAGCAGTCGTGACTTTGGCGGAGATACGCAGTATTTT. Residues: CASSRDFGGDTQYF.